A single sample is the source of the 5 T cell receptor beta chains below, sequenced in a study of T cell repertoires in cytomegalovirus infection. Antigens for these TCRs are unknown. MiXCR, run by TCRdb on the reads, gives a single entry per CDR3 protein. Found here are hundreds of thousands of distinct CDR3 sequences, 30% to 40% of them singletons; the top ten hold 17%. The sequences come from cultured PBMCs, collected from culture after CMV antigen stimulation. The receptors originated from a human donor in good health (CMV status not recorded). Some clones in this sample may be carry-over from other donors' samples.

This clonotype was observed a handful of times. The V gene is TRBV6-5, the J gene TRBJ2-7; 16 bases are shared with TRBD2. The CDR3 totals 17 residues. Germline V CDR1 and CDR2: MNHEY, SVGAGI. V shed 5 bases and J 5 bases; nucleotides not matched to a gene: 9. The CDR3 bases are TGTGCCAGCAGTAAGACCGGGACTAGCGGGAGGGCCGACGAGCAGTACTTC. The encoded protein is CASSKTGTSGRADEQYF.

Ten or more counts support this clonotype. The chain's CDR3 is CASSLVDSPQETQYF. The DNA of the CDR3 is TGTGCCAGCAGCTTAGTGGATAGTCCTCAAGAGACCCAGTACTTC. This rearrangement joins TRBV7-2 to TRBJ2-5; D gene unclear. CDR3 length equals 15 residues. Germline CDR1 and CDR2: SGHTA and FQGNSA. V was cut by 1 base and J by 2 bases, with 11 bases left in between.

This chain's CDR3 is CASSILAGEVEQFF. In DNA, the CDR3 is TGTGCCAGTAGTATTTTAGCGGGAGAGGTGGAGCAGTTCTTC. The rearrangement joins TRBV19 to TRBJ2-1; 9 bases are a match to TRBD2. Trimming took 3 bases from V and 10 from J; bases not matched to a gene: 7. The CDR3 extends over 14 amino acids. Germline V CDR1 and CDR2: LNHDA, SQIVND (reference sequence).

The gene calls are TRBV29-1 and TRBJ2-7; D is unresolved. This CDR3 contains 14 residues. Looked up from germline, CDR1 is SQVTM and CDR2 is ANQGSEA. V lost 5 bases and J 2 bases, leaving 16 bases between the germline ends. The CDR3 loop reads CSVLLSSNPYEQYF. Written as DNA, the CDR3 is TGCAGCGTTCTACTCAGCAGCAACCCCTACGAGCAGTACTTC.

In its sample, this clonotype was seen a few times. V usage is TRBV7-3 and J usage is TRBJ2-2, with TRBD2 matching 12 bases. The CDR3 is 14 amino acids. Germline CDR1 reads SGHTA; CDR2 reads FQGTGA. Trimming cost V 8 bases and J 4 bases; bases outside gene matches: 2. The CDR3, as DNA: TGTGCCAGCGCTAGCGGGAGGGCCACCGGGGAGCTGTTTTTT. Protein: CASASGRATGELFF.